These T cell receptor beta chains were read from a single sample in a study of T cells in Graves' hyperthyroidism and ophthalmopathy. TCRdb redid the calling of the multiplex PCR reads with MiXCR, one entry per CDR3 protein. The sample records around 290,000 distinct CDR3 sequences, roughly 14% being singletons. The sequenced material came from blood. These receptors were taken from a woman under 40 with Graves' hyperthyroidism that later progressed to Graves' ophthalmopathy. The CDR3 runs from the conserved cysteine through the conserved F or W.

CASSSSQVKNTEAFF | TRBJ1-1 | 15 | TRBV7-9
CASSTPRGRAVEQFF | TRBJ2-1 | 15 | TRBV25-1
CSTNPGTSYEQFF | TRBJ2-1 | 13 | TRBV20-1
CSAEDWGQGLNTEAFF | TRBJ1-1 | 16 | TRBV20-1
CASSTSSAPPTDTQYF | TRBJ2-3 | 16 | TRBV6-1
CASSYTSGLYNEQFF | TRBJ2-1 | 15 | TRBV6-6
CASSLGSGRYNEQFF | TRBJ2-1 | 15 | TRBV5-1
CASSGGLAGLYEQYF | TRBJ2-7 | 15 | TRBV9
CASSYQGGETQYF | TRBJ2-5 | 13 | TRBV6-6
CASKPGTGSGELFF | TRBJ2-2 | 14 | TRBV5-1
CASSAVSNEKLFF | TRBJ1-4 | 13 | TRBV5-1
CASRQPRDLDNEQFF | TRBJ2-1 | 15 | TRBV4-1
CASRSTGLDADTQYF | TRBJ2-3 | 15 | TRBV28
CACEQLTNTEAFF | TRBJ1-1 | 13 | TRBV30
CATSYGGQGAEELFF | TRBJ2-2 | 15 | TRBV15
CASSQGQGLAGSIQYF | TRBJ2-5 | 16 | TRBV4-1
CASSSWDGYGYTF | TRBJ1-2 | 13 | TRBV13
CAWTGRSRLFF | TRBJ2-1 | 11 | TRBV30
CASGLEERDEQFF | TRBJ2-1 | 13 | TRBV12-5
CASSFAWATEAFF | TRBJ1-1 | 13 | TRBV28
CASSGGQTDLREQYF | TRBJ2-7 | 15 | TRBV9
CAIGGGTNEKLFF | TRBJ1-4 | 13 | TRBV10-3
CSADGTSGTGEQYF | TRBJ2-7 | 14 | TRBV20-1
CASTPQAVNTGELFF | TRBJ2-2 | 15 | TRBV7-8
CATSRDYAGTNEKLFF | TRBJ1-4 | 16 | TRBV15
CATRAGGVDTQYF | TRBJ2-3 | 13 | TRBV28
CASSRLSGNTIYF | TRBJ1-3 | 13 | TRBV4-1